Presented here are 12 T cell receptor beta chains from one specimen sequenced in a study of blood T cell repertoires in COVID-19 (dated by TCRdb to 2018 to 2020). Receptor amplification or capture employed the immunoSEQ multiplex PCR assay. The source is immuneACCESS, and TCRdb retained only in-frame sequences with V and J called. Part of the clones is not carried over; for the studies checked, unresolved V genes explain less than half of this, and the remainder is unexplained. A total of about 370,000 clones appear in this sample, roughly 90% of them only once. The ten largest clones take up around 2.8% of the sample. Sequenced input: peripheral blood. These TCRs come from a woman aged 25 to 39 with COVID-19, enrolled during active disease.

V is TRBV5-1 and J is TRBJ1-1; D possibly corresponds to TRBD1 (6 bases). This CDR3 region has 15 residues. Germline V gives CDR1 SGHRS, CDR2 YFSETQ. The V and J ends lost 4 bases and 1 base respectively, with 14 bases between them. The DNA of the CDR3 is TGCGCCAGCAGCCCCGACCAGGGGTCGAACACTGAAGCTTTCTTT. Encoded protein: CASSPDQGSNTEAFF.

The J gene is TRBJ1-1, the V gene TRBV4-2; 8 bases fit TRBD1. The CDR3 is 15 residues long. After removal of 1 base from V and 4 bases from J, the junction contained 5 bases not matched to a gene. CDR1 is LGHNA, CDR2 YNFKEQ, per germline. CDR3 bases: TGTGCCAGCAGCCAAGCGACAGGGGTCAGCACTGAAGCTTTCTTT. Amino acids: CASSQATGVSTEAFF.

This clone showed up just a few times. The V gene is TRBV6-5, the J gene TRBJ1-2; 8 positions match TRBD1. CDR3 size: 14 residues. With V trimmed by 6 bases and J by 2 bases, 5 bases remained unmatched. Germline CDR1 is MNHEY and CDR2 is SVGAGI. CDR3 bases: TGTGCCAGCAGGGCAGGGGGCTCAAACTATGGCTACACCTTC. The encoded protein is CASRAGGSNYGYTF.

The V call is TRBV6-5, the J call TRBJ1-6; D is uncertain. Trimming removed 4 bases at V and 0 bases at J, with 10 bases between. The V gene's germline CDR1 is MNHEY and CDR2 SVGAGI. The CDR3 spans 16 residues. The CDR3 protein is CASSLKAGSYNSPLHF. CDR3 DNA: TGTGCCAGCAGTTTAAAAGCGGGCTCCTATAATTCACCCCTCCACTTT.

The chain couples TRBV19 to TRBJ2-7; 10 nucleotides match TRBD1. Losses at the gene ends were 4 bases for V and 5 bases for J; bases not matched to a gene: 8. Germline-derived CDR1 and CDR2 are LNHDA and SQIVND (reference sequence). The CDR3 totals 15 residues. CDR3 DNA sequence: TGTGCCAGTAGTAGAGAAGGACAGGGGGTCGACGAGCAGTACTTC. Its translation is CASSREGQGVDEQYF.

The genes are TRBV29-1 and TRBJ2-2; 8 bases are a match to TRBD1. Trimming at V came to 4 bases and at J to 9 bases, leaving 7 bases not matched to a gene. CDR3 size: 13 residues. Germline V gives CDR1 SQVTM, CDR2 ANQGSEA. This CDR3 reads CSVVPQGARELFF. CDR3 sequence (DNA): TGCAGCGTTGTCCCCCAGGGGGCTAGGGAGCTGTTTTTT.

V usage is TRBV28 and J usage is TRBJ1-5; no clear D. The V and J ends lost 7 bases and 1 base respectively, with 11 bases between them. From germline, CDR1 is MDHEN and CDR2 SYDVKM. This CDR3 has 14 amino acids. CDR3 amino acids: CASILGGSNQPQHF. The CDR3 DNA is TGTGCCAGCATCTTAGGAGGGAGCAATCAGCCCCAGCATTTT.

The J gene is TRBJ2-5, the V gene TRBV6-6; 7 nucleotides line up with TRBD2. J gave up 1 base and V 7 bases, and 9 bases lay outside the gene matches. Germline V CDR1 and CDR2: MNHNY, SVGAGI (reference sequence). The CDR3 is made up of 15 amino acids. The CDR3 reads CASTDPASGQETQYF. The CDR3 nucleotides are TGTGCCAGCACAGATCCGGCTAGCGGCCAAGAGACCCAGTACTTC.

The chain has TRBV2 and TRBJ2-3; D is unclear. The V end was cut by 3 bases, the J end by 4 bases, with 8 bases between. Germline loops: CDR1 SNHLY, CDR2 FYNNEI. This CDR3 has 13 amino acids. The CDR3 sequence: CASSDGIPDTQYF. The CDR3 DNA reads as TGTGCCAGCAGTGACGGTATCCCAGATACGCAGTATTTT.

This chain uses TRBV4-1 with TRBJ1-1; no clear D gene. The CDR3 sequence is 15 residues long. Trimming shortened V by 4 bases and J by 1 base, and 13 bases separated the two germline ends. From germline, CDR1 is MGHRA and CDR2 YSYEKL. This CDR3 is CASSRSGNPNTEAFF. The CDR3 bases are TGCGCCAGCAGCCGTTCCGGGAACCCGAACACTGAAGCTTTCTTT.

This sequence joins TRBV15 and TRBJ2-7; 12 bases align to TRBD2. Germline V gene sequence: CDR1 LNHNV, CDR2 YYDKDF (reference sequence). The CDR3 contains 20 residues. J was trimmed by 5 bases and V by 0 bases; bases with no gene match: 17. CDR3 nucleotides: TGTGCCACCAGCAGAGATCCCCTGGGGATCGGACTAGCGGGACATAACGAGCAGTACGTC. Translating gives CATSRDPLGIGLAGHNEQYV.

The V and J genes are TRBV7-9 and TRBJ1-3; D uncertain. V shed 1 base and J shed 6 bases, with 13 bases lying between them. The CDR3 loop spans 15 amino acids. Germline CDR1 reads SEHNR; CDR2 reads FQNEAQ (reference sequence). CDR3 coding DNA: TGTGCCAGCAGCTTAGTGGCGGGCCTTTTAAACACCATATATTTT. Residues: CASSLVAGLLNTIYF.